A single sample gave rise to the 27 T cell receptor beta chains below, sequenced in a study of blood T cell repertoires in COVID-19 (dated by TCRdb to between 2020 and 2021). The library relied on the immunoSEQ multiplex PCR assay. TCRdb re-hosts the immuneACCESS table, in-frame sequences only. Its copies lack some clones; in the studies checked, an unresolved V gene accounts for under half of them, and the cause for the rest is not known. The sample table records roughly 140,000 clones; roughly 71% of these occur just once. Less than 4.5% of the sample is held by the ten biggest clonotypes. The sample was peripheral blood. The receptors stem from a woman of 80 years or more with acute or convalescent COVID-19.

The chain joins TRBV5-8 to TRBJ2-1; no reliable D call. V lost 0 bases, J lost 10 bases, and 5 bases lay in between. The length of the CDR3 is 11 residues. Germline loops: CDR1 SGHTS, CDR2 YDEGEE. This chain's CDR3 is CASSLEQEQFF. The CDR3 DNA follows: TGTGCCAGCAGCTTGGAACAGGAGCAGTTCTTC.

This clone was seen more than once but under ten times. The chain joins TRBV7-8 to TRBJ1-5, with 9 bases that match TRBD1. The CDR3 is 15 residues long. The V and J ends lost 5 bases and 4 bases, in that order; junction bases with no gene match: 6. CDR1 is SGHVS, CDR2 FQNEAQ, per germline. CDR3 loop: CASSMGQGRNQPQHF. For the CDR3, the DNA is TGTGCCAGCAGCATGGGACAGGGAAGGAATCAGCCCCAGCATTTT.

The gene calls are TRBV5-1 and TRBJ2-1; 10 bases fit TRBD2. V gave up 3 bases and J gave up 2 bases; unmatched junction bases: 2. Germline CDR1 SGHRS, CDR2 YFSETQ. There are 15 residues in the CDR3. Here the CDR3 reads CASSSSGSTYNEQFF. CDR3 sequence (DNA): TGCGCCAGCAGCTCTAGCGGGAGCACCTACAATGAGCAGTTCTTC.

This clone has just a few counts. V and J are TRBV3-1 (or the pseudogene TRBV3-2) and TRBJ2-1; 9 bases match TRBD2. This CDR3 spans 12 amino acids. Germline V gives CDR1 LGHDT, CDR2 YNNKEL (reference sequence). The CDR3 DNA follows: TGTGCGGTTTCTAGCGGGGTAGATGAGCAGTTCTTC. It encodes CAVSSGVDEQFF.

The chain's CDR3 is CASSVEGTGREKLFF. The DNA of the CDR3 is TGTGCCAGCAGCGTAGAGGGGACAGGGAGGGAAAAACTGTTTTTT. The V call is TRBV9, the J call TRBJ1-4, with 9 bases aligning to TRBD1. V dropped 0 bases and J dropped 8; count of bases not matched to a gene: 5. The CDR3 loop spans 15 amino acids. Germline CDR1 reads SGDLS; CDR2 reads YYNGEE.

The table lists this clone with a count of one. Here the CDR3 DNA reads TGTGCCAGCAGTGAAGCGCCTAGCGGGGCACAAGAGACCCAGTACTTC. Translated: CASSEAPSGAQETQYF. The V call is TRBV6-1, the J call TRBJ2-5, with 9 bases matching TRBD2. This CDR3 contains 16 residues. Germline V CDR1 and CDR2: MNHNS, SASEGT. Losses at the gene ends were 0 bases for V and 2 bases for J; bases not matched to a gene: 4.

This clone was seen once. The CDR3: CASSASPGGESPLHF. DNA for the CDR3: TGTGCCAGTAGTGCTAGTCCGGGGGGGGAATCACCCCTCCACTTT. The J gene is TRBJ1-6, the V gene TRBV19; perhaps TRBD1 as D (5 bases). The CDR3 spans 15 residues. Germline V gene sequence: CDR1 LNHDA, CDR2 SQIVND (reference sequence). Trimming shortened V by 5 bases and J by 10 bases, and 18 bases separated the two germline ends.

The rearrangement uses TRBV18 and TRBJ2-2, with 8 bases identical to TRBD1. The CDR3 has 16 residues. V shed 4 bases and J 0 bases; nucleotides not matched to a gene: 4. Germline V gene data show CDR1 as KGHSH and CDR2 as LQKENI. The CDR3 spells CASSRQGPTNTGELFF. Written as DNA, the CDR3 is TGTGCCAGCTCACGACAGGGGCCTACGAACACCGGGGAGCTGTTTTTT.

This clone occurred once. This chain's CDR3 is CATSRGGDSSGSETQYF. The CDR3 DNA is TGTGCCACCAGCAGAGGCGGCGACTCTAGCGGGAGTGAGACCCAGTACTTC. The chain joins TRBV15 to TRBJ2-5, with 10 bases that match TRBD2. Germline V gene lookup returns CDR1 LNHNV and CDR2 YYDKDF (reference sequence). The CDR3 extends over 17 amino acids. Unmatched junction bases numbered 10, after V lost 1 base and J lost 5 bases.

The chain has TRBV18 and TRBJ2-2, with a possible D match to TRBD2 (6 bases). V was clipped by 3 bases and J by 4 bases, with 12 bases between them. Looked up from germline, CDR1 is KGHSH and CDR2 is LQKENI. CDR3 length: 15 amino acids. This chain's CDR3 is CASSPPGTGTGELFF. CDR3 bases: TGTGCCAGCTCACCTCCCGGGACTGGCACCGGGGAGCTGTTTTTT.

This rearrangement joins TRBV5-6 to TRBJ2-3, with 9 bases that match TRBD2. The CDR3 length is 16 residues. Germline V lookup: CDR1 SGHDT, CDR2 YYEEEE. The junction had 14 bases not matched to a gene; V was cut back by 4 bases and J by 8 bases. The CDR3 is CASSPPLAGGLGTQYF. The CDR3 DNA follows: TGTGCCAGCAGCCCCCCCCTGGCGGGGGGGCTGGGTACGCAGTATTTT.

V usage is TRBV10-3 and J usage is TRBJ1-2, with TRBD1 matching over 7 bases. The germline V gene encodes CDR1 ENHRY and CDR2 SYGVKD. The CDR3 runs to 13 residues. V dropped 4 bases and J dropped 7; count of bases not matched to a gene: 6. The CDR3 sequence: CAISAGTEGGYTF. The CDR3 coding sequence is TGTGCCATCAGTGCAGGGACAGAAGGTGGCTACACCTTC.

This clone was picked up a small number of times. The chain has TRBV9 and TRBJ1-2, with 9 bases fitting TRBD1. CDR1 SGDLS and CDR2 YYNGEE come from the germline V gene. After removal of 7 bases from V and 7 bases from J, the junction contained 11 bases not matched to a gene. CDR3 length: 14 residues. CDR3: CASLGTGSVGGYTF. DNA for the CDR3: TGTGCCAGCCTCGGGACAGGGAGCGTTGGTGGCTACACCTTC. The whole variable domain, remainder taken from reference TRBV9 and TRBJ1-2, is DSGVTQTPKHLITATGQRVTLRCSPRSGDLSVYWYQQSLDQGLQFLIQYYNGEERAKGNILERFSAQQFPDLHSELNLSSLELGDSALYFCASLGTGSVGGYTFGSGTRLTVV.

The V and J genes are TRBV12-3 or TRBV12-4 and TRBJ1-4; D is unresolved. The V end was cut by 2 bases, the J end by 10 bases, with 8 bases between. The CDR3 spans 12 residues. Here the CDR3 reads CASSLYGRKLFF. CDR3 DNA: TGTGCCAGCAGTTTATATGGGAGAAAACTGTTTTTT.

The CDR3 DNA reads TGTGCCAGCAGCTTAGTTGGGACAGGGGACGGGTTGCTGTTCTTC. Translated, it gives CASSLVGTGDGLLFF. The V call is TRBV11-2, the J call TRBJ2-1, with TRBD1 matching 10 bases. Germline CDR1 and CDR2: SGHAT and FQNNGV. Losses at the gene ends were 1 base for V and 15 bases for J; bases not matched to a gene: 12. The CDR3 consists of 15 residues.

The gene calls are TRBV5-1 and TRBJ2-1; 12 bases are a match to TRBD2. The CDR3 sequence is 17 residues long. CDR1 and CDR2 from the germline V gene are SGHRS and YFSETQ. V was pared by 0 bases and J by 7 bases, with 8 bases of the junction left unmatched. Here the CDR3 reads CASSLASSGRVRNEQFF. CDR3 nucleotide sequence: TGCGCCAGCAGCTTGGCGTCTAGCGGGAGGGTCAGGAATGAGCAGTTCTTC.

This chain uses TRBV6-2 or TRBV6-3 with TRBJ1-5; TRBD1 is a possible D gene (6 bases). V was trimmed by 6 bases and J by 3 bases, leaving 15 bases between them. CDR1 is MNHEY, CDR2 SVGEGT, per germline. The CDR3 sequence is 15 residues long. The CDR3 is CASSARQATNQPQHF. The CDR3 nucleotides are TGTGCCAGCAGCGCCAGACAGGCCACCAATCAGCCCCAGCATTTT.

The V gene is TRBV18, the J gene TRBJ2-1, with D possibly matching TRBD1 (6 bases). With 1 base removed from V and 2 bases from J, the gap between germline ends came to 9 bases. The CDR3 contains 15 residues. Per germline, CDR1 KGHSH and CDR2 LQKENI. The CDR3 is CASSPRDRPYNEQFF. The CDR3 DNA reads as TGTGCCAGCTCACCACGCGACAGGCCCTACAATGAGCAGTTCTTC.

The rearrangement uses TRBV24-1 and TRBJ2-1; 9 nucleotides match TRBD1. Per germline, CDR1 KGHDR and CDR2 SFDVKD. The CDR3 contains 14 residues. Unmatched junction bases numbered 10, after V lost 7 bases and J lost 10 bases. CDR3 region: CATSPGQGFGEQFF. The CDR3 coding sequence is TGTGCCACCAGCCCGGGACAGGGCTTCGGGGAGCAGTTCTTC.

This chain connects TRBV4-2 to TRBJ1-1; no clear D gene. The V gene lost 0 bases and the J gene lost 2 bases, with 13 bases spanning the gap. Germline V gene data show CDR1 as LGHNA and CDR2 as YNFKEQ. The CDR3 loop spans 16 amino acids. The chain's CDR3 is CASSQDSGTFNTEAFF. The CDR3 DNA sequence: TGTGCCAGCAGCCAAGATTCAGGAACATTTAACACTGAAGCTTTCTTT.

V is TRBV10-3 and J is TRBJ2-7; D call uncertain. V shed 8 bases and J shed 0 bases, with 2 bases lying between them. The germline V gene encodes CDR1 ENHRY and CDR2 SYGVKD. The CDR3 has 10 amino acids. Here the CDR3 DNA reads TGTGCCATCCTCTCCTACGAGCAGTACTTC. Translated, it gives CAILSYEQYF.

The gene calls are TRBV2 and TRBJ1-1, with D perhaps matching TRBD1 (6 bases). V lost 9 bases and J lost 1, with 12 bases in between. Germline CDR1 and CDR2: SNHLY and FYNNEI. The CDR3 has 13 residues. CDR3 nucleotides: TGTGCCAGTAGGGTCAGGGGGAACACTGAAGCTTTCTTT. This sequence encodes CASRVRGNTEAFF.

The rearrangement joins TRBV10-1 to TRBJ2-7, with D perhaps matching TRBD1 (5 bases). The CDR3 is 13 residues long. Looked up from germline, CDR1 is WNHNN and CDR2 is SYGVQD (reference sequence). The germline V and J ends were trimmed by 8 bases and 5 bases, with 16 bases remaining between them. CDR3 nucleotide sequence: TGCGCCAGCTCCTCTCAGGGTTCGCACGAGCAGTACTTC. Its protein product is CASSSQGSHEQYF.

The chain recombines TRBV4-3 with TRBJ2-7; the match to TRBD1 covers 10 bases. CDR3 length equals 16 residues. V lost 1 base to trimming and J lost 2 bases; unmatched junction nucleotides: 5. In germline, CDR1 is LGHNA, CDR2 YSLEER. CDR3: CASSQVIGTGAYEQYF. CDR3 coding DNA: TGCGCCAGCAGCCAAGTTATCGGGACAGGGGCCTACGAGCAGTACTTC.

This chain connects TRBV2 to TRBJ2-2; 10 bases are shared with TRBD2. Per the germline V gene, CDR1 is SNHLY and CDR2 is FYNNEI. This CDR3 region has 15 residues. Losses at the gene ends were 6 bases for V and 2 bases for J; bases not matched to a gene: 3. CDR3 amino acids: CASRRTSGNTGELFF. DNA of the CDR3: TGTGCCAGCAGAAGGACTAGCGGAAACACCGGGGAGCTGTTTTTT.

The chain has TRBV7-9 and TRBJ2-1; a weak D match, TRBD1 (6 bases). CDR3 length: 16 residues. Deletions cut 4 bases from V and 8 bases from J, with 21 bases between. Germline CDR1 reads SEHNR; CDR2 reads FQNEAQ (reference sequence). The DNA for the CDR3 is TGTGCCAGCAGCTCACTACAGGGAAGAATACGCGATGAGCAGTTCTTC. Translated, it gives CASSSLQGRIRDEQFF.

The chain employs TRBV6-4 and TRBJ1-5; tentative D call: TRBD1 (5 bases). Trimming took 5 bases from V and 7 from J, leaving 12 bases between them. CDR1 is MRHNA and CDR2 is SNTAGT in the germline V gene. This CDR3 has 13 residues. Written as DNA, the CDR3 is TGTGCCAGCAGTAAGGACGGGGGGCAGCCCCAGCATTTT. It encodes CASSKDGGQPQHF.